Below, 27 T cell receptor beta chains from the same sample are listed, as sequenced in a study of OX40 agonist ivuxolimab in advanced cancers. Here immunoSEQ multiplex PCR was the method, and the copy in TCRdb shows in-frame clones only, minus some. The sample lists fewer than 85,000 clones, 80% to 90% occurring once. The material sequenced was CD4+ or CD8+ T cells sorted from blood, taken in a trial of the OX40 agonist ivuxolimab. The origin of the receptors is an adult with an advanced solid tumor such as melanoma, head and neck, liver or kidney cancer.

Written as DNA, the CDR3 is TGTGCCAGCAGCGTAGGCCCAGTGGGGACTTTCTTGAGGACCGGGGAGCTGTTTTTT. Translated: CASSVGPVGTFLRTGELFF. The chain combines TRBV9 with TRBJ2-2; the D gene is possibly TRBD2 (6 bases). Germline CDR1 is SGDLS and CDR2 is YYNGEE. Trimming took 0 bases from V and 5 from J, leaving 23 bases between them. This CDR3 region has 19 residues. The full variable domain, rest sourced from reference TRBV9 and TRBJ2-2, is DSGVTQTPKHLITATGQRVTLRCSPRSGDLSVYWYQQSLDQGLQFLIQYYNGEERAKGNILERFSAQQFPDLHSELNLSSLELGDSALYFCASSVGPVGTFLRTGELFFGEGSRLTVL.

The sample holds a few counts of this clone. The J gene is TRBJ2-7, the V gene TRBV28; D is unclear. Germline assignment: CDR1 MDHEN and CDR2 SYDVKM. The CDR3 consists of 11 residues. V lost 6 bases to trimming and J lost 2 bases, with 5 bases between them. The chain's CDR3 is CASSRTYEQYF. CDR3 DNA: TGTGCCAGCAGCAGAACCTACGAGCAGTACTTC.

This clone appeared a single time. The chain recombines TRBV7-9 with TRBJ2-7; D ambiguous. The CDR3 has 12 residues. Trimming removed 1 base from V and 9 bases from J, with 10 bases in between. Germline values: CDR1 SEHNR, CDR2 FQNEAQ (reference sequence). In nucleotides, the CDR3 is TGTGCCAGCAGCTTAGATGCTGCTCCGCAGTACTTC. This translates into CASSLDAAPQYF.

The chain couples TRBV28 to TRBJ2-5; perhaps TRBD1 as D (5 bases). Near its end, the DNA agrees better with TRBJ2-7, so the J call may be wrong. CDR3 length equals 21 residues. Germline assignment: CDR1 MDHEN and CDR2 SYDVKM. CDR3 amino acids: CASSRIPGRVPRARGQDEQYF. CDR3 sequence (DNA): TGTGCCAGCAGTCGAATTCCCGGCCGGGTCCCCAGGGCAAGGGGTCAAGACGAGCAGTACTTC.

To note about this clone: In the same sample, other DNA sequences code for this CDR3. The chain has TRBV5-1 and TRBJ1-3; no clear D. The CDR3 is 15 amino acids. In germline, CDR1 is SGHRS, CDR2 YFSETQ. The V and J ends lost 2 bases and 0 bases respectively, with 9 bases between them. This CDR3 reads CASSLDGSSGNTIYF. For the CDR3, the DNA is TGCGCCAGCAGCTTAGACGGCAGCTCTGGAAACACCATATATTTT.

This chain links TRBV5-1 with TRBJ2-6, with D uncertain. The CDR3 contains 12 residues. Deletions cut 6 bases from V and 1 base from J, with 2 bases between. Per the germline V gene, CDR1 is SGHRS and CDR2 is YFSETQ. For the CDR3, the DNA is TGCGCCAGCAAGTCTGGGGCCAACGTCCTGACTTTC. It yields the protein CASKSGANVLTF.

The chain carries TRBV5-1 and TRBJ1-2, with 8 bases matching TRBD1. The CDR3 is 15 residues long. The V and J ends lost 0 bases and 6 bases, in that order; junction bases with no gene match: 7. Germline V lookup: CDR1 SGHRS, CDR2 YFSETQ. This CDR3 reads CASSLVTTGADGYTF. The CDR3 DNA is TGCGCCAGCAGCTTGGTTACGACAGGGGCCGATGGCTACACCTTC.

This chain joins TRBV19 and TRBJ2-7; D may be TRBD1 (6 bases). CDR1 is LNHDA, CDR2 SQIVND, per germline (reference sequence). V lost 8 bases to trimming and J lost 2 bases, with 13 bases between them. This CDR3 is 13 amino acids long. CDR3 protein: CASRGQNTYEQYF. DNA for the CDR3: TGTGCCAGTCGAGGACAGAACACCTACGAGCAGTACTTC.

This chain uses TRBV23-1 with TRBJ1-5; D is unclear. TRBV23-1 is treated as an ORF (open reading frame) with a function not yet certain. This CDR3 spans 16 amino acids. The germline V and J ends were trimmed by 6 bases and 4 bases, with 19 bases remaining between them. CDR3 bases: TGCGCCAGCAGCCCCGGTATTAGAGGAGGAAATCAGCCCCAGCATTTT. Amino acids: CASSPGIRGGNQPQHF.

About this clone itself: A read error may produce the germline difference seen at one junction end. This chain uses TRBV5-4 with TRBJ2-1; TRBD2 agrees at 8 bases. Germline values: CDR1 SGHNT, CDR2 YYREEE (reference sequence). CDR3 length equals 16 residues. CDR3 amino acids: CASSQGPGLVRDEQFF. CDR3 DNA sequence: TGCGCCAGCAGCCAAGGTCCGGGACTAGTTAGAGATGAGCAGTTCTTC.

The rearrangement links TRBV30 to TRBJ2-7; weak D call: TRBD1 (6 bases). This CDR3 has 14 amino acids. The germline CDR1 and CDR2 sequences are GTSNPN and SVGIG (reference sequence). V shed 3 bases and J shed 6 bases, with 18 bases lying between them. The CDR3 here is CAWSGTSWGLEQYF. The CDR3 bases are TGTGCCTGGAGCGGGACCTCCTGGGGGCTCGAGCAGTACTTC.

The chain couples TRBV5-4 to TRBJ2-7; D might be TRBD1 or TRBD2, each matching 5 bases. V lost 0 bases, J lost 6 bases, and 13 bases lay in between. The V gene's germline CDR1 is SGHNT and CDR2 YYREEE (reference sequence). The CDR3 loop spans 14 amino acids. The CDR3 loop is CASSLGGARGEQYF. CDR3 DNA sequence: TGTGCCAGCAGCTTGGGAGGGGCACGGGGCGAGCAGTACTTC.

CDR3 residues: CASSRTSGGVDGYTF. The CDR3 DNA reads as TGTGCCAGCAGCCGGACCTCAGGGGGAGTTGATGGCTACACCTTC. The chain uses TRBV7-2 and TRBJ1-2; 7 bases fit TRBD1. Germline V CDR1 and CDR2: SGHTA, FQGNSA. This CDR3 has 15 amino acids. After removal of 5 bases from V and 6 bases from J, the junction contained 12 bases not matched to a gene.

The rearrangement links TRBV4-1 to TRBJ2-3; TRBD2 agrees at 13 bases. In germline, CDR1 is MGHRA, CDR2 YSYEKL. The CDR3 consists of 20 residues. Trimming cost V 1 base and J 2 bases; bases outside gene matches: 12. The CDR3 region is CASSQVSRGLAGRHTDTQYF. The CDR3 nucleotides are TGCGCCAGCAGCCAAGTATCGCGGGGACTAGCGGGACGGCACACAGATACGCAGTATTTT.

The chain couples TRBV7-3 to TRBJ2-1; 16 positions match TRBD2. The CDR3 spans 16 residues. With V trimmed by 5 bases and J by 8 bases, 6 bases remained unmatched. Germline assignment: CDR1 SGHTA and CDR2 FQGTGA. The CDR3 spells CASSIGTSGRGDEQFF. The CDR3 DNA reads TGTGCCAGCAGCATTGGGACTAGCGGGAGGGGCGATGAGCAGTTCTTC.

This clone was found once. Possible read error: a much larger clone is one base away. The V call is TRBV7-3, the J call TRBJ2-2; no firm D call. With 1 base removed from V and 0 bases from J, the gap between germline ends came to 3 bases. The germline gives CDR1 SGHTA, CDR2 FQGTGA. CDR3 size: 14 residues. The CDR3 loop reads CASSLRANTGELFF. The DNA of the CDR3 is TGTGCCAGCAGCTTAAGAGCGAACACCGGGGAGCTGTTTTTT.

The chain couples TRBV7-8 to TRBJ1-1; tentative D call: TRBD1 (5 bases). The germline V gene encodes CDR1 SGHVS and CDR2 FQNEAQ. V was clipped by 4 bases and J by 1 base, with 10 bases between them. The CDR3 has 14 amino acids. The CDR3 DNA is TGTGCCAGCAGCTACGGGACGGCGAACACTGAAGCTTTCTTT. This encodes CASSYGTANTEAFF.

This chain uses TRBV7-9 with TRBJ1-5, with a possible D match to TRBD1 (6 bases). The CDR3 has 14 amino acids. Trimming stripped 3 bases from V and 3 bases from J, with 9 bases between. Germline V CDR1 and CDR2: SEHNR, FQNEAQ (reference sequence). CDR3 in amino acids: CASSFKGDNQPQHF. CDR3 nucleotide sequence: TGTGCCAGCAGCTTCAAGGGGGACAATCAGCCCCAGCATTTT.

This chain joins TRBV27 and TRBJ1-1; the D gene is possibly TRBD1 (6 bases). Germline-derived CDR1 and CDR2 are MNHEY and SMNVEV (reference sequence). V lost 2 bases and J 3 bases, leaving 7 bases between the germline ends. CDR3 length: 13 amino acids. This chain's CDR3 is CASSLQGYTEAFF. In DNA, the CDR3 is TGTGCCAGCAGTTTACAGGGGTACACTGAAGCTTTCTTT.

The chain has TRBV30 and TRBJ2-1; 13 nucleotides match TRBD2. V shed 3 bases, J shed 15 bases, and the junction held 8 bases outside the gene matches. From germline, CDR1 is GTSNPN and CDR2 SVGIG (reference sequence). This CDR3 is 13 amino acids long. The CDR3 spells CAWSTSGRGKRFF. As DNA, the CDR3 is TGTGCCTGGAGCACTAGCGGGAGGGGAAAGAGGTTCTTC.

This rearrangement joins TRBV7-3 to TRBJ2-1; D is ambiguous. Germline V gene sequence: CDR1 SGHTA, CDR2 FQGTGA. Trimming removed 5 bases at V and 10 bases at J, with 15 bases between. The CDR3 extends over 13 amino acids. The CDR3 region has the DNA TGTGCCAGCAGCCCCCCACAACAAGGGGAGCAGTTCTTC. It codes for CASSPPQQGEQFF.

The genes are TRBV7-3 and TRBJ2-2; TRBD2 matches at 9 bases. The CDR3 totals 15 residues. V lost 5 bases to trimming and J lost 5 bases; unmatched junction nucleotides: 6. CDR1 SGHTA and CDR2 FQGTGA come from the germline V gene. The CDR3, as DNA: TGTGCCAGCAGCCTTAGCGGGAGTGAAACCGGGGAGCTGTTTTTT. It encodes CASSLSGSETGELFF.

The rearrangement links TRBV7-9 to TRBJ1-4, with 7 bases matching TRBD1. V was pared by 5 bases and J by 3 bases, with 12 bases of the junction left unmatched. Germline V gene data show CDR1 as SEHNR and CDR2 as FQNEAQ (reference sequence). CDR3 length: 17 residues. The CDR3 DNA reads TGTGCCAGCAGCCCGCAGGGGGACGCGTTGTCTAATGAAAAACTGTTTTTT. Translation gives CASSPQGDALSNEKLFF.

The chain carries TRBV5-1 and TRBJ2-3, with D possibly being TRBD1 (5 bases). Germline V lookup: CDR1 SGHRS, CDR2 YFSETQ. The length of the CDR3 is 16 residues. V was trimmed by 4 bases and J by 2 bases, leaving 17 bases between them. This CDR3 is CASSLRQNGPTDTQYF. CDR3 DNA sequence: TGCGCCAGCAGCCTCCGACAGAACGGGCCCACAGATACGCAGTATTTT.

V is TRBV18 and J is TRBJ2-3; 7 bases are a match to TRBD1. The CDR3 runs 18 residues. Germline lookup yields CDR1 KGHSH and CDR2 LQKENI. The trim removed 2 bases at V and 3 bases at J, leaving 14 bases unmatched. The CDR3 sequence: CASSPRIRNRGWTDTQYF. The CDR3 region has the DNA TGTGCCAGCTCACCAAGGATACGAAACAGGGGATGGACAGATACGCAGTATTTT.

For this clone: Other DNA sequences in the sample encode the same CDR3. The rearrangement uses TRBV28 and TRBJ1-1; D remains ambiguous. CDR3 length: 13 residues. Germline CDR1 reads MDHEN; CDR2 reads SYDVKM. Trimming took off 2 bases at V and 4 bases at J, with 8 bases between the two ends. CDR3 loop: CASSLGESTEAFF. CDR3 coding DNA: TGTGCCAGCAGTTTAGGAGAGAGCACTGAAGCTTTCTTT.

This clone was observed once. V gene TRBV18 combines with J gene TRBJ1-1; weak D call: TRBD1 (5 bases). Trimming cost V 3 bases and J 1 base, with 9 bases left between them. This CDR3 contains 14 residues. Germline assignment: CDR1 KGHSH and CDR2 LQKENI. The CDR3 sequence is CASSPSTGNTEAFF. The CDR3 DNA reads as TGTGCCAGCTCACCGAGTACAGGGAACACTGAAGCTTTCTTT.